This TCR beta chain is drawn from a study of cytomegalovirus exposure and HLA in healthy donors. Trimming took 8 bases from V and 8 from J; bases not matched to a gene: 15. Germline V gene lookup returns CDR1 MNHNY and CDR2 SVGAGI (reference sequence). CDR3 length: 16 residues. This PCR relied on a set of 60 Vbeta primers and 13 Jbeta primers. The table came from immunoSEQ multiplex PCR; TCRdb's copy has only in-frame clones and leaves some out. The sample yields 170,000 or so clones, around 80% seen once. The chain links TRBV6-6 to TRBJ2-1; TRBD2 matches 10 bases. Sequencing was carried out using PBMCs. The sequence was collected from a woman in her twenties or thirties in good health and CMV-seropositive. The CDR3 here is CASGRSSSGSRDEQFF. CDR3 coding DNA: TGTGCCAGCGGACGGTCGTCTAGCGGGAGTAGGGATGAGCAGTTCTTC.